A selection of T cell receptor beta chains follows, all from one sample in a study of T cells in Graves' hyperthyroidism and ophthalmopathy. TCRdb used MiXCR to reprocess the multiplex PCR reads, holding one entry per CDR3 protein. The repertoire holds roughly 400,000 distinct CDR3 sequences, with about an eighth as singletons. Sequencing input: blood. The source is a man in his fifties with Graves' ophthalmopathy. CDR3s include the opening cysteine and the closing phenylalanine or tryptophan. The D gene is left open where the match is weak. Clone size is not always given. Where it is, it says once, few, many or a class for expanded clones.

V gene,J gene,D gene,CDR3 length,clone size,CDR3 DNA,CDR3 protein
TRBV5-1,TRBJ2-7,.,15,.,TGCGCCAGCAGTTCGGTCAGCTGGGACTCCTACGAGCAGTACTTC,CASSSVSWDSYEQYF
TRBV20-1,TRBJ2-4,.,12,many,TGCAGTGCTAGAGGAGGGGGAGGCATTCAGTACTTC,CSARGGGGIQYF
TRBV2,TRBJ2-1,.,13,many,TGTGCCAGCAGTGAATCTGGTCCTTATGAGCAGTTCTTC,CASSESGPYEQFF
TRBV20-1,TRBJ2-5,TRBD2,15,.,TGCAGTGCTAGTTGGGGTGCGGGGGGCCAAGAGACCCAGTACTTC,CSASWGAGGQETQYF
TRBV6-1,TRBJ2-3,.,15,many,TGTGCCAGCAGTCCCGTCCCCCCCCCTAGCAGTCAGCAGTATTTT,CASSPVPPPSSQQYF
TRBV28,TRBJ2-1,TRBD2,14,many,TGTGCCAGCAGTTGGACTAGCTCCTACAATGAGCAGTTCTTC,CASSWTSSYNEQFF
TRBV6-2/TRBV6-3,TRBJ1-1,.,11,.,TGTGCCACCTCCCGGCAGACTGAAGCTTTCTTT,CATSRQTEAFF
TRBV12-3/TRBV12-4,TRBJ2-7,TRBD1,14,many,TGTGCCAGCCTGGCCGGGACAGGGTCCTACGAGCAGTACTTC,CASLAGTGSYEQYF
TRBV27,TRBJ1-6,.,15,.,TGTGCCAGCAGGCCCCCAGGGTCCTATAATTCACCCCTCCACTTT,CASRPPGSYNSPLHF
TRBV11-2,TRBJ2-5,.,14,many,TGTGCCAGCAGCCTAATCCAGGGATGGGAGACCCAGTACTTC,CASSLIQGWETQYF
TRBV15,TRBJ2-7,TRBD2,18,many,TGTGCCACCAGCAGATACGGGACTAGCGATGGGCGCTCCTACGAGCAGTACTTC,CATSRYGTSDGRSYEQYF
TRBV18,TRBJ1-4,.,14,.,TGTGCCAGCTCACCAAACGGGGACGAAGAAAAACTGTTTTTT,CASSPNGDEEKLFF
TRBV29-1,TRBJ2-7,TRBD1,15,once,TGCAGCGGTGGGGGGCCTGGACAGGGTGTCTACGAGCAGTACTTC,CSGGGPGQGVYEQYF
TRBV20-1,TRBJ2-5,TRBD2,17,.,TGCAGTGCTAGGTCGGGACTAGCGGGAGGTAACCAAGAGACCCAGTACTTC,CSARSGLAGGNQETQYF
TRBV5-1,TRBJ2-1,.,16,many,TGCGCCAGCAGCTTGGCCGGTTTGAGCTCCTACAATGAGCAGTTCTTC,CASSLAGLSSYNEQFF
TRBV7-9,TRBJ1-3,.,13,.,TGTGCCAGCAGCTTAGGCCCCTCAAACACCATATATTTT,CASSLGPSNTIYF
TRBV12-3/TRBV12-4,TRBJ1-1,.,13,many,TGTGCCAGCAGTTTACGATGGGACACTGAAGCTTTCTTT,CASSLRWDTEAFF
TRBV5-4,TRBJ1-5,TRBD1,16,.,TGTGCCAGCAGCTTGGGGGGACAGGTGGGCAATCAGCCCCAGCATTTT,CASSLGGQVGNQPQHF
TRBV6-2/TRBV6-3,TRBJ1-2,.,14,.,TGTGCCAGCAGTTACGACGGGCCCACCTATGGCTACACCTTC,CASSYDGPTYGYTF
TRBV2,TRBJ1-4,TRBD1,14,many,TGTGCCAGCAGTCTGGACAGGGTAGGAGAAAAACTGTTTTTT,CASSLDRVGEKLFF
TRBV7-6,TRBJ2-1,TRBD2,15,many,TGTGCCAGCAGCGATACTAGCGGGAGAGGTAATGAGCAGTTCTTC,CASSDTSGRGNEQFF
TRBV12-3/TRBV12-4,TRBJ1-1,TRBD1,14,many,TGTGCCAGCAGACCAGGGGGGATTGGAGCTGAAGCTTTCTTT,CASRPGGIGAEAFF
TRBV7-2,TRBJ2-7,TRBD2,15,many,TGTGCCAGCAGCTTGTCGGGCGGGAGCTCCTACGAGCAGTACTTC,CASSLSGGSSYEQYF
TRBV6-2/TRBV6-3,TRBJ2-7,.,14,many,TGTGCCAGCAGTTACGACGGGCTCACCTACGAGCAGTACTTC,CASSYDGLTYEQYF
TRBV18,TRBJ1-4,.,14,many,TGTGCCAGCTCAAATAACAGGGACACTGAAAAACTGTTTTTT,CASSNNRDTEKLFF
TRBV15,TRBJ2-2,.,14,.,TGTGCCACCAGCTCCACACAGTACACCGGGGAGCTGTTTTTT,CATSSTQYTGELFF
TRBV18,TRBJ2-3,.,14,many,TGTGCCAGCTCCGCGGGGGCAGGGCCGGATACGCAGTATTTT,CASSAGAGPDTQYF
TRBV20-1,TRBJ2-1,TRBD2,15,many,TGCAGTGCTCTAGAGTGGACTAGCGGGAGTTATGAGCAGTTCTTC,CSALEWTSGSYEQFF
TRBV28,TRBJ2-2,.,15,few,TGTGCCAGCCGTATGACAGGTTCAGACACCGGGGAGCTGTTTTTT,CASRMTGSDTGELFF
TRBV7-7,TRBJ2-5,.,14,.,TGTGCTAGCAGCTTTCAACACCTCCAAGAGACCCAGTACTTC,CASSFQHLQETQYF
TRBV9,TRBJ2-1,.,16,many,TGTGCCAGCAGCGTCGCGACGGGAGTTATCGACAATGAGCAGTTCTTC,CASSVATGVIDNEQFF
TRBV5-1,TRBJ2-3,.,17,many,TGCGCCAGCAGCTCACGCGTACGACCAACCATCACAGATACGCAGTATTTT,CASSSRVRPTITDTQYF
TRBV5-8,TRBJ2-1,TRBD1,13,many,TGTGCCAGCAGCTGGGACAGCCGCAATGAGCAGTTCTTC,CASSWDSRNEQFF
TRBV25-1,TRBJ2-7,TRBD2,14,few,TGTGCCAGCAGTGATGCTAGCGGCTCCTACGAGCAGTACTTC,CASSDASGSYEQYF
TRBV20-1,TRBJ2-2,.,13,few,TGCAGTGCTGCGACAGCCAACACCGGGGAGCTGTTTTTT,CSAATANTGELFF
TRBV7-2,TRBJ2-3,TRBD2,15,.,TGTGCCAGCATCTTGAGCGGGAGAGTGGTAGATACGCAGTATTTT,CASILSGRVVDTQYF
TRBV5-1,TRBJ2-7,TRBD1,15,.,TGCGCCAGCAGCGCCGGGGACAGGGATAGGGGCGAGCAGTACTTC,CASSAGDRDRGEQYF
TRBV9,TRBJ2-7,.,15,few,TGTGCCAGCAGCGTAGATCCAGGGGCCGGTTACGAGCAGTACTTC,CASSVDPGAGYEQYF
TRBV27,TRBJ1-4,.,19,many,TGTGCCAGCAGTTTACGGTCTCTACAAACGGGGTCTACTAATGAAAAACTGTTTTTT,CASSLRSLQTGSTNEKLFF
TRBV2,TRBJ2-4,.,15,.,TGTGCCAGCAGTGAAGCGGCAGGGAGCGAAAACATTCAGTACTTC,CASSEAAGSENIQYF
TRBV27,TRBJ2-3,.,16,few,TGTGCCAGCAGCCGAGGGTCTGGCCGTTTCCCGGATACGCAGTATTTT,CASSRGSGRFPDTQYF
TRBV6-4,TRBJ2-1,.,16,.,TGTGCCAGCAGTGTGAATATAGCGGACTCCTACAATGAGCAGTTCTTC,CASSVNIADSYNEQFF
TRBV3-1,TRBJ2-7,.,12,.,TGTGCCAGCACCCCCAATGGCTACGAGCAGTACTTC,CASTPNGYEQYF
TRBV10-3,TRBJ2-1,TRBD2,15,many,TGTGCCATCGGGGGGACTAGCGGGATTAGGGATGAGCAGTTCTTC,CAIGGTSGIRDEQFF
TRBV2,TRBJ2-3,.,15,few,TGTGCCAGCAGTCCCCTGGAGGGAAGCACAGATACGCAGTATTTT,CASSPLEGSTDTQYF
TRBV15,TRBJ2-5,TRBD2,18,.,TGTGCCACCAGCACCCCCGGGACTAGCGGTCTGAAAAAAGAGACCCAGTACTTC,CATSTPGTSGLKKETQYF
TRBV5-4,TRBJ2-1,.,13,.,TGTGCCAGCAGCTTGACGGGGGGCGATGAGCAGTTCTTC,CASSLTGGDEQFF
TRBV10-2,TRBJ2-1,.,14,few,TGCGCCAGCAGTCCCTGGGGAGGCTACAATGAGCAGTTCTTC,CASSPWGGYNEQFF
TRBV10-2,TRBJ1-4,.,15,.,TGCGCCAGCAGTGAAATAGAAAGTCTCGGTGAAAAACTGTTTTTT,CASSEIESLGEKLFF
TRBV30,TRBJ2-2,TRBD1,13,few,TGTGCCTGGACGGGACAGGGCACCGGGGAGCTGTTTTTT,CAWTGQGTGELFF
TRBV4-2,TRBJ2-7,TRBD1,13,few,TGTGCCAGCAGCCAATTGGGACAGACAGAGCAGTACTTC,CASSQLGQTEQYF
TRBV24-1,TRBJ1-4,.,13,.,TGTGCCACCAGTGCAGGAGGGAAGGAAAAACTGTTTTTT,CATSAGGKEKLFF
TRBV20-1,TRBJ1-6,.,19,few,TGCAGTGCTAGATACCAAGACAGTGCGGCCCCCTCCTATAATTCACCCCTCCACTTT,CSARYQDSAAPSYNSPLHF
TRBV5-1,TRBJ2-1,.,12,many,TGCGCCAGCAGCAGGGGAGGCAATGAGCAGTTCTTC,CASSRGGNEQFF